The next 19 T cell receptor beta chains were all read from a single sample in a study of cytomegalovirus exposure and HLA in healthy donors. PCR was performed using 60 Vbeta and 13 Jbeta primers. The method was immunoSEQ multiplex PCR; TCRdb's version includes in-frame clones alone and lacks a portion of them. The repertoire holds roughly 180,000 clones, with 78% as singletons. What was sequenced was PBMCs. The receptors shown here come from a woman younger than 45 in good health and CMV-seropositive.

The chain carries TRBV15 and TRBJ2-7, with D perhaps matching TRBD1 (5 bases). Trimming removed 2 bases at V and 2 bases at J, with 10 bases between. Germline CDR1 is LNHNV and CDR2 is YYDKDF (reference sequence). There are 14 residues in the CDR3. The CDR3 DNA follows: TGTGCCACCAGCAGAATCGACAGTACCTACGAGCAGTACTTC. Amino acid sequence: CATSRIDSTYEQYF.

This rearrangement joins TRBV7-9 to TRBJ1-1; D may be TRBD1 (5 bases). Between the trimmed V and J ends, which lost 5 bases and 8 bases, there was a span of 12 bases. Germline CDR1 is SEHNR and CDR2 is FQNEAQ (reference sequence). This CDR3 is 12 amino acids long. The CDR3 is CASSEGRGEAFF. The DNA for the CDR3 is TGTGCCAGCAGCGAGGGGCGGGGCGAAGCTTTCTTT.

CDR3 protein: CASSKVDKLQETQYF. The CDR3 DNA reads as TGTGCCAGCAGCAAAGTGGACAAACTCCAAGAGACCCAGTACTTC. The chain is built from TRBV21-1 and TRBJ2-5; the DNA was not compared with TRBD1, the D call given in the table. TRBV21-1 is annotated as a pseudogene. CDR3 length equals 15 residues.

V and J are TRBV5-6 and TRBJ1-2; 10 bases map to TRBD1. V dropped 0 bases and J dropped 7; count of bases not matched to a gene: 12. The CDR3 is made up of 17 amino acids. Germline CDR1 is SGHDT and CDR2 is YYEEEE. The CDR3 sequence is CASSLGGQGTITSGYTF. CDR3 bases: TGTGCCAGCAGCTTGGGGGGACAGGGGACCATAACTTCTGGCTACACCTTC.

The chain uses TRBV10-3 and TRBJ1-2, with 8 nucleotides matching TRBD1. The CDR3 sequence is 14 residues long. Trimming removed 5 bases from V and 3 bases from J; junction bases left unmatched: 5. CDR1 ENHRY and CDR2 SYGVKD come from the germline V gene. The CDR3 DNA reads TGTGCCATCAGTAGAGGACAGGGAGACTATGGCTACACCTTC. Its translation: CAISRGQGDYGYTF.

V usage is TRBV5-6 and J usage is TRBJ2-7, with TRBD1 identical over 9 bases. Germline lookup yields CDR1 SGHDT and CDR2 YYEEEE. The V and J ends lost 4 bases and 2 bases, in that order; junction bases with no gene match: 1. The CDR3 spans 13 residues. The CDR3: CASSGDRAYEQYF. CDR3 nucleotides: TGTGCCAGCAGCGGGGACAGGGCCTACGAGCAGTACTTC.

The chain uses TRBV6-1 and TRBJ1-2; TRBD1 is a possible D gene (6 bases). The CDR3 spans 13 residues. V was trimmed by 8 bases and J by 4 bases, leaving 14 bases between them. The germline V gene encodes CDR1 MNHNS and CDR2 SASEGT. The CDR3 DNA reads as TGTGCCAGCCCCTCGGACAGTTTCTATGGCTACACCTTC. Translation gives CASPSDSFYGYTF.

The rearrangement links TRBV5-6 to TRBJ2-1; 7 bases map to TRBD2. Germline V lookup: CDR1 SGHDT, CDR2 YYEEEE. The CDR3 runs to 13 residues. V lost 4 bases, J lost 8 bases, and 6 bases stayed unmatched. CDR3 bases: TGTGCCAGCAGCCCGACCCGGGGGGATGAGCAGTTCTTC. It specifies CASSPTRGDEQFF.

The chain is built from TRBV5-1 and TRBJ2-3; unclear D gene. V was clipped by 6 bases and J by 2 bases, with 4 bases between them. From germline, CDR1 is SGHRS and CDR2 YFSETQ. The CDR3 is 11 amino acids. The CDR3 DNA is TGCGCCAGCACCCTCACAGATACGCAGTATTTT. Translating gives CASTLTDTQYF.

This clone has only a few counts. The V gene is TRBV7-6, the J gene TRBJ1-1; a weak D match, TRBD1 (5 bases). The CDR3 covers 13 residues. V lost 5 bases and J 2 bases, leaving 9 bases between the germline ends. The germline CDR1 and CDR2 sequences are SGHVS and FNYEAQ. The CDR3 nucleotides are TGTGCCAGCAGCACGACAGTAAACACTGAAGCTTTCTTT. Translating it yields CASSTTVNTEAFF.

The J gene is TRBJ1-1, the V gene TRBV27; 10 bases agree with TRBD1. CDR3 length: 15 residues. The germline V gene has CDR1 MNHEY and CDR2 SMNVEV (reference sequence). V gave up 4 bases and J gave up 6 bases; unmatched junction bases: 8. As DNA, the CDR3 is TGTGCCAGCAGTTCACGGGACAGGGGATCGGCTGAAGCTTTCTTT. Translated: CASSSRDRGSAEAFF.

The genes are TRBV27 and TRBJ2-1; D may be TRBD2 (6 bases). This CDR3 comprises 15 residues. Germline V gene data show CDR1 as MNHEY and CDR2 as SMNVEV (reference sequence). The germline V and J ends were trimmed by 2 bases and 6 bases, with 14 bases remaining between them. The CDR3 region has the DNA TGTGCCAGCAGTTTAATCGGGGGAACTCGCAATGAGCAGTTCTTC. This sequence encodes CASSLIGGTRNEQFF.

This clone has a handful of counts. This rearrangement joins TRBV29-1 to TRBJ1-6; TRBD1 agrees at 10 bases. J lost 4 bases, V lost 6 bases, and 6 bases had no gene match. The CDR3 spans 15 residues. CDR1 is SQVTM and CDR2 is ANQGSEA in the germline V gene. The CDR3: CSVRTGQGYNSPLHF. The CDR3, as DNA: TGCAGCGTGAGGACGGGACAGGGGTATAATTCACCCCTCCACTTT.

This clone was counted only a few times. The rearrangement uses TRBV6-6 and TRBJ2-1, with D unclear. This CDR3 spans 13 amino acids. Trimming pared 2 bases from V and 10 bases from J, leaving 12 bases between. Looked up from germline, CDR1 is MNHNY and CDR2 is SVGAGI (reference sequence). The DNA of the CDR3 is TGTGCCAGCAGTTACAAAAAAGGCGGAGAGCAGTTCTTC. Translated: CASSYKKGGEQFF.

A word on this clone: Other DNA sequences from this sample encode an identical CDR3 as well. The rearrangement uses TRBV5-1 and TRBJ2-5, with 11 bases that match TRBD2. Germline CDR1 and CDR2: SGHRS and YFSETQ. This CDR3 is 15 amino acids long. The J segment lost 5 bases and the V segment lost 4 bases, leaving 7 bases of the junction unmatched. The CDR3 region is CASSTLAGDGETQYF. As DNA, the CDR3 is TGCGCCAGCAGCACACTAGCGGGAGATGGGGAGACCCAGTACTTC.

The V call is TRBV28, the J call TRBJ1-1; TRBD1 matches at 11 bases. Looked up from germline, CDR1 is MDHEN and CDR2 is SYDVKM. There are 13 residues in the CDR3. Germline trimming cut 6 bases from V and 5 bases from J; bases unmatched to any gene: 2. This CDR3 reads CASRGQGATEAFF. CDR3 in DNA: TGTGCCAGCAGAGGACAGGGGGCGACTGAAGCTTTCTTT.

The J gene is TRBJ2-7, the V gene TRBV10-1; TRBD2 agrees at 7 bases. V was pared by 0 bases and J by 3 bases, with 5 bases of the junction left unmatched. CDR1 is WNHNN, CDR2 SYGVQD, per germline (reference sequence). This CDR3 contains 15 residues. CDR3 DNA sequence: TGCGCCAGCAGTGAGTCGGGGGGGAGCGGCTACGAGCAGTACTTC. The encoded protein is CASSESGGSGYEQYF.

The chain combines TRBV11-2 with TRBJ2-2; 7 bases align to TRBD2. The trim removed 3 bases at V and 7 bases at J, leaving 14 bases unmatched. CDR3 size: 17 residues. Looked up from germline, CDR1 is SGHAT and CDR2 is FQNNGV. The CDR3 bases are TGTGCCAGCAGCTTGTTAGGTGGGAGGGCCACCTTCGGGGAGCTGTTTTTT. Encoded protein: CASSLLGGRATFGELFF. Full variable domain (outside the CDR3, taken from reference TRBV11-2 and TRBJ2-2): EAGVAQSPRYKIIEKRQSVAFWCNPISGHATLYWYQQILGQGPKLLIQFQNNGVVDDSQLPKDRFSAERLKGVDSTLKIQPAKLEDSAVYLCASSLLGGRATFGELFFGEGSRLTVL.

The CDR3 here is CAISPGQTEKKYGYTF. The CDR3 region has the DNA TGTGCCATCAGTCCCGGACAAACCGAAAAAAAGTATGGCTACACCTTC. V gene TRBV10-3 combines with J gene TRBJ1-2; possibly TRBD1 for D (5 bases). Germline V CDR1 and CDR2: ENHRY, SYGVKD. This CDR3 spans 16 amino acids. The germline V and J ends were trimmed by 5 bases and 5 bases, with 21 bases remaining between them.